This passage covers 10 T cell receptor beta chains from one sample sequenced in a study of blood T cell repertoires in COVID-19. Assay: immunoSEQ multiplex PCR; the TCRdb copy retains only in-frame clones and omits some. The data contain about 480,000 clones, around 85% of them singletons. The sequenced sample consisted of PBMCs or T cells enriched from blood (not recorded which). The receptors derive from a woman aged 55 to 70 who had recovered from COVID-19.

The chain uses TRBV6-1 and TRBJ2-2; no firm D call. Trimming shortened V by 1 base and J by 5 bases, and 8 bases separated the two germline ends. Per the germline V gene, CDR1 is MNHNS and CDR2 is SASEGT. This CDR3 contains 14 residues. The CDR3 sequence is CASSEVGRTGELFF. In nucleotides, the CDR3 is TGTGCCAGCAGTGAAGTTGGCAGAACCGGGGAGCTGTTTTTT.

The genes are TRBV7-8 and TRBJ2-1, with TRBD2 matching over 10 bases. The germline CDR1 and CDR2 sequences are SGHVS and FQNEAQ. V was pared by 2 bases and J by 0 bases, with 4 bases of the junction left unmatched. The CDR3 contains 17 residues. CDR3 in amino acids: CASSLTSGALSYNEQFF. In DNA form, the CDR3 reads TGTGCCAGCAGCTTAACTAGCGGGGCTCTCTCCTACAATGAGCAGTTCTTC.

J is TRBJ1-1 and V is TRBV5-1; D possibly corresponds to TRBD1 (5 bases). V dropped 0 bases and J dropped 1 base, with 13 bases sitting between them. Germline V gene sequence: CDR1 SGHRS, CDR2 YFSETQ. This CDR3 is 16 amino acids long. The CDR3 bases are TGCGCCAGCAGCTTGGGGGCGCTCGGGGGGAACACTGAAGCTTTCTTT. It codes for CASSLGALGGNTEAFF.

The V gene is TRBV10-2, the J gene TRBJ2-3; 11 nucleotides match TRBD2. The CDR3 sequence is 14 residues long. J gave up 4 bases and V 7 bases, and 4 bases lay outside the gene matches. The V gene's germline CDR1 is WSHSY and CDR2 SAAADI. The DNA for the CDR3 is TGCGCCAGCACCCCTAGCGGGGGGCCAGATACGCAGTATTTT. Translated: CASTPSGGPDTQYF.

A few counts support this clone. The DNA for the CDR3 is TGCGCCAGCAGCCCGACTAGCGGGGGGGCCTCGGAGACCCAGTACTTC. Translated: CASSPTSGGASETQYF. The chain is built from TRBV5-1 and TRBJ2-5; 14 nucleotides align to TRBD2. CDR3 size: 16 residues. Looked up from germline, CDR1 is SGHRS and CDR2 is YFSETQ. Trimming at V came to 4 bases and at J to 5 bases, leaving 7 bases not matched to a gene.

This clone was observed a handful of times. The chain is built from TRBV7-8 and TRBJ2-5; 13 bases align to TRBD2. There are 17 residues in the CDR3. Germline loops: CDR1 SGHVS, CDR2 FQNEAQ. V shed 5 bases, J shed 5 bases, and the junction held 11 bases outside the gene matches. The CDR3 protein is CASSPGLLAGGLETQYF. Here the CDR3 DNA reads TGTGCCAGCAGCCCGGGGTTACTAGCGGGGGGGCTGGAGACCCAGTACTTC.

The chain links TRBV3-1 (or the pseudogene TRBV3-2) to TRBJ2-5; 10 bases line up with TRBD1. This CDR3 has 15 residues. V was clipped by 5 bases and J by 2 bases; unmatched bases: 5. CDR1 LGHDT and CDR2 YNNKEL come from the germline V gene (reference sequence). DNA of the CDR3: TGTGCCAGCAGCTGGACAGGGGGGACACAAGAGACCCAGTACTTC. Encoded protein: CASSWTGGTQETQYF.

The V gene is TRBV10-1, the J gene TRBJ1-1, with a weak D call TRBD1 (6 bases). Trimming cost V 4 bases and J 3 bases, with 9 bases left between them. Germline V CDR1 and CDR2: WNHNN, SYGVQD (reference sequence). The CDR3 length is 13 residues. The CDR3 DNA follows: TGCGCCAGCAGTGGACAGGTGGACACTGAAGCTTTCTTT. Amino acids: CASSGQVDTEAFF.

The genes are TRBV29-1 and TRBJ2-2; TRBD1 is a possible D gene (6 bases). The CDR3 runs 13 residues. Per the germline V gene, CDR1 is SQVTM and CDR2 is ANQGSEA. The V gene lost 3 bases and the J gene lost 3 bases, with 8 bases spanning the gap. CDR3 loop: CSVDRGYTGELFF. CDR3 nucleotide sequence: TGCAGCGTTGACAGGGGTTACACCGGGGAGCTGTTTTTT.

This chain joins TRBV16 and TRBJ1-5; TRBD1 might be the D (5 bases). Germline V gives CDR1 KGHSY, CDR2 FQNENV. With 4 bases removed from V and 5 bases from J, the gap between germline ends came to 12 bases. This CDR3 comprises 14 residues. Here the CDR3 DNA reads TGTGCCAGCAGCCTAGGGGCGGGGGATCAGCCCCAGCATTTT. Its protein product is CASSLGAGDQPQHF.